This T cell receptor (beta chain) was recovered during a study of graft-versus-host responses after intestinal transplantation. As for the study in general: As for transplant type, recipients had multivisceral, liver-intestinal, or isolated intestinal grafts. All recipients were given anti-thymocyte globulin induction, and tacrolimus and steroids were then administered for three to four years.

General study findings and limits: GvH clones occurred in recipient marrow; some first appeared in ileum or blood. Some patients had graft-donor T cell macrochimerism, and their allografts showed high graft-versus-host to host-versus-graft clonal ratios.

The length of the CDR3 is 14 residues. Germline CDR1 is SGHTA and CDR2 is FQGNSA. Germline trimming cut 5 bases from V and 8 bases from J; bases unmatched to any gene: 10. On this clone: Its specificity is unknown.

Sequenced by immunoSEQ multiplex PCR; TCRdb stores in-frame clones only, minus some. The repertoire includes 55,000 to 80,000 clones, over 90% of them detected once, and 1.5% to 2% sits in the top ten. The chain joins TRBV7-2 to TRBJ2-7; 9 bases line up with TRBD2. The clonotype comes from a human donor who was the organ donor for an intestinal transplant. The sequenced sample was unstimulated CD8+ T cells sorted from spleen or lymph node cells, obtained before transplant. CDR3 residues: CASSIPGLANKQYF. The DNA of the CDR3 is TGTGCCAGCAGCATCCCGGGACTAGCCAACAAGCAGTACTTC.